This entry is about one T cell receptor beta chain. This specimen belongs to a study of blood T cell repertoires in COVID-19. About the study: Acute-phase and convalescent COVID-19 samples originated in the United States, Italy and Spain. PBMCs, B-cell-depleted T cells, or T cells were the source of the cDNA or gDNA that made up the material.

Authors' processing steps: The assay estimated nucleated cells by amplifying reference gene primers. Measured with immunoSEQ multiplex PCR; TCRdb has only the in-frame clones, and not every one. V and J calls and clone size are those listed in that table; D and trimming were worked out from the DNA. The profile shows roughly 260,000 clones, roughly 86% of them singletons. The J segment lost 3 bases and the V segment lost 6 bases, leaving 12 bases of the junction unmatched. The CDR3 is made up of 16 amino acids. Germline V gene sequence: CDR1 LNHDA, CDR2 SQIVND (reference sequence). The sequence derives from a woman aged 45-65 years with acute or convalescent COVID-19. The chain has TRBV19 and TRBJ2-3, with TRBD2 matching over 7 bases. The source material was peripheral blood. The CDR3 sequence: CASSHSSASGTDTQYF. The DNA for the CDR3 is TGTGCCAGTAGCCATTCTTCGGCTAGCGGTACAGATACGCAGTATTTT.